The 31 T cell receptor beta chains reported below all come from one sample, sequenced in a study of blood T cell repertoires in COVID-19. The protocol was immunoSEQ multiplex PCR, while the TCRdb copy is restricted to in-frame clones and leaves out a portion. The table shows 55,000 to 85,000 clones, with around 86% occurring only once. Input material: peripheral blood. The receptors were sampled from a young woman with acute or convalescent COVID-19.

The genes are TRBV14 and TRBJ1-1, with 8 bases aligning to TRBD1. CDR1 and CDR2 (germline): SGHDN, FVKESK. The ends lost 0 bases at V and 5 bases at J; junction bases unmatched: 2. The CDR3 runs to 14 residues. CDR3 sequence: CASSQDDRGTEAFF. CDR3 coding DNA: TGTGCCAGCAGCCAAGATGACAGGGGTACTGAAGCTTTCTTT.

The rearrangement links TRBV6-1 to TRBJ2-6; 8 positions match TRBD1. This CDR3 comprises 16 residues. Per germline, CDR1 MNHNS and CDR2 SASEGT. J lost 2 bases, V lost 4 bases, and 4 bases had no gene match. In nucleotides, the CDR3 is TGTGCCAGCAGTGGAAGACAGGGGCCTGGGGCCAACGTCCTGACTTTC. Protein sequence: CASSGRQGPGANVLTF.

V usage is TRBV10-2 and J usage is TRBJ2-1; the match to TRBD2 covers 7 bases. The CDR3 totals 16 residues. CDR1 is WSHSY and CDR2 is SAAADI in the germline V gene. V shed 8 bases and J 0 bases; nucleotides not matched to a gene: 10. CDR3 bases: TGCGCCAGCGCCTTCAGCGGGACCCTCTCCTACAATGAGCAGTTCTTC. Residues: CASAFSGTLSYNEQFF.

The chain employs TRBV7-9 and TRBJ1-4; 9 nucleotides align to TRBD1. The junction had 12 bases not matched to a gene; V was cut back by 5 bases and J by 8 bases. Per the germline V gene, CDR1 is SEHNR and CDR2 is FQNEAQ (reference sequence). This CDR3 has 16 amino acids. CDR3 coding DNA: TGTGCCAGCAGCCTCGTCCGGACAGGGGAAGGGGAAAAACTGTTTTTT. It translates to CASSLVRTGEGEKLFF.

V gene TRBV7-2 combines with J gene TRBJ1-5; D possibly corresponds to TRBD1 (5 bases). V was trimmed by 3 bases and J by 3 bases, leaving 6 bases between them. The CDR3 runs to 13 residues. Germline V gene sequence: CDR1 SGHTA, CDR2 FQGNSA. Written as DNA, the CDR3 is TGTGCCAGCAGCTTGGACAACAATCAGCCCCAGCATTTT. It encodes CASSLDNNQPQHF.

The chain joins TRBV7-9 to TRBJ2-1, with a possible D match to TRBD2 (6 bases). Between the trimmed V and J ends, which lost 7 bases and 7 bases, there was a span of 23 bases. CDR3 length: 16 residues. Germline V gene lookup returns CDR1 SEHNR and CDR2 FQNEAQ (reference sequence). The CDR3 sequence: CASNFGASVIGNEQFF. The CDR3 bases are TGTGCCAGCAACTTCGGCGCTAGCGTAATAGGGAATGAGCAGTTCTTC.

This clone has a handful of counts. Other DNA sequences in the sample encode the same CDR3. The chain employs TRBV2 and TRBJ2-7, with 7 bases aligning to TRBD1. Looked up from germline, CDR1 is SNHLY and CDR2 is FYNNEI. The CDR3 extends over 14 amino acids. V was clipped by 2 bases and J by 4 bases; unmatched bases: 5. The CDR3 protein is CASSEQGEGYEQYF. The CDR3 coding sequence is TGTGCCAGCAGTGAACAGGGGGAAGGGTACGAGCAGTACTTC. The full variable domain, in which reference TRBV2 and TRBJ2-7 provide the parts outside the CDR3, is EPEVTQTPSHQVTQMGQEVILRCVPISNHLYFYWYRQILGQKVEFLVSFYNNEISEKSEIFDDQFSVERPDGSNFTLKIRSTKLEDSAMYFCASSEQGEGYEQYFGPGTRLTVT.

The V gene is TRBV6-5, the J gene TRBJ1-1; 7 bases map to TRBD1. Germline assignment: CDR1 MNHEY and CDR2 SVGAGI. Trimming took 6 bases from V and 5 from J; bases not matched to a gene: 6. The CDR3 is 13 amino acids. CDR3 bases: TGTGCCAGCAGGACAGGGTGGAATACTGAAGCTTTCTTT. Translation gives CASRTGWNTEAFF.

The J gene is TRBJ1-2, the V gene TRBV5-1; D possibly corresponds to TRBD1 (6 bases). The length of the CDR3 is 18 residues. Germline CDR1 SGHRS, CDR2 YFSETQ. V was clipped by 0 bases and J by 5 bases, with 23 bases between them. The CDR3 is CASSLDISGQQTGYGYTF. The CDR3 DNA is TGCGCCAGCAGCTTGGATATATCGGGACAACAGACCGGGTATGGCTACACCTTC. Filled out from reference TRBV5-1 and TRBJ1-2, the complete variable domain reads KAGVTQTPRYLIKTRGQQVTLSCSPISGHRSVSWYQQTPGQGLQFLFEYFSETQRNKGNFPGRFSGRQFSNSRSEMNVSTLELGDSALYLCASSLDISGQQTGYGYTFGSGTRLTVV.

The chain combines TRBV6-5 with TRBJ2-3, with 7 positions matching TRBD2. V dropped 6 bases and J dropped 0; count of bases not matched to a gene: 6. The CDR3 has 15 residues. Germline V lookup: CDR1 MNHEY, CDR2 SVGAGI. The CDR3 region has the DNA TGTGCCAGCAGAAGAGCGGGAATTAGCACAGATACGCAGTATTTT. As protein: CASRRAGISTDTQYF.

The J gene is TRBJ2-3, the V gene TRBV2; 9 nucleotides agree with TRBD2. The germline CDR1 and CDR2 sequences are SNHLY and FYNNEI. V lost 6 bases to trimming and J lost 3 bases; unmatched junction nucleotides: 7. The CDR3 has 15 amino acids. This chain's CDR3 is CASREVAGETDTQYF. CDR3 nucleotides: TGTGCCAGCAGGGAGGTAGCGGGAGAGACAGATACGCAGTATTTT.

The chain uses TRBV11-3 and TRBJ2-2; tentative D call: TRBD1 (5 bases). Trimming left V 0 bases short and J 7 bases short, with 6 bases between. CDR3 length: 13 residues. Germline V gives CDR1 SGHNT, CDR2 YENEEA. CDR3 sequence (DNA): TGTGCCAGCAGCTTAGAAGGGGACGGGGAGCTGTTTTTT. It yields the protein CASSLEGDGELFF. The whole variable domain, remainder taken from reference TRBV11-3 and TRBJ2-2, is EAGVVQSPRYKIIEKKQPVAFWCNPISGHNTLYWYLQNLGQGPELLIRYENEEAVDDSQLPKDRFSAERLKGVDSTLKIQPAELGDSAVYLCASSLEGDGELFFGEGSRLTVL.

This clone appeared a few times. The rearrangement joins TRBV29-1 to TRBJ2-1; TRBD2 agrees at 7 bases. The CDR3 sequence is 17 residues long. CDR1 is SQVTM and CDR2 is ANQGSEA in the germline V gene. V lost 4 bases to trimming and J lost 0 bases; unmatched junction nucleotides: 12. CDR3 sequence reads: CSVVSPGGLSSYNEQFF. In DNA form, the CDR3 reads TGCAGCGTTGTCTCCCCCGGGGGACTAAGCTCCTACAATGAGCAGTTCTTC.

The V gene is TRBV5-1, the J gene TRBJ2-5; D is perhaps TRBD1 (5 bases). The CDR3 consists of 15 residues. From germline, CDR1 is SGHRS and CDR2 YFSETQ. Trimming cost V 0 bases and J 5 bases, with 14 bases left between them. The CDR3 here is CASSLDRHHQETQYF. For the CDR3, the DNA is TGCGCCAGCAGCTTGGACAGGCACCATCAGGAGACCCAGTACTTC.

The chain has TRBV5-5 and TRBJ2-2, with 11 bases identical to TRBD1. The CDR3 consists of 14 residues. From germline, CDR1 is SGHKS and CDR2 YYEKEE (reference sequence). The V and J ends lost 7 bases and 4 bases, in that order; junction bases with no gene match: 3. CDR3 bases: TGTGCCAGCGGACAGGGGGCCGGCACCGGGGAGCTGTTTTTT. It encodes CASGQGAGTGELFF.

V gene TRBV5-1 combines with J gene TRBJ1-2, with 7 bases fitting TRBD1. CDR1 is SGHRS, CDR2 YFSETQ, per germline. The CDR3 sequence is 13 residues long. V was pared by 4 bases and J by 8 bases, with 8 bases of the junction left unmatched. In DNA form, the CDR3 reads TGCGCCAGCAGCAAAAGGGGGCTTGAGGGCTACACCTTC. Its translation is CASSKRGLEGYTF.

V and J are TRBV3-1 (or the pseudogene TRBV3-2) and TRBJ2-1, with TRBD1 as a possible D gene (5 bases). Germline CDR1 reads LGHDT; CDR2 reads YNNKEL (reference sequence). Trimming shortened V by 0 bases and J by 10 bases, and 19 bases separated the two germline ends. This CDR3 is 16 amino acids long. CDR3 DNA sequence: TGTGCCAGCAGCCAAGATCGGGCGAGGACACCCAGGGAGCAGTTCTTC. Its protein is CASSQDRARTPREQFF.

This chain joins TRBV15 and TRBJ2-7; 8 bases line up with TRBD2. This CDR3 comprises 15 residues. V shed 2 bases and J 2 bases; nucleotides not matched to a gene: 5. CDR1 and CDR2 from the germline V gene are LNHNV and YYDKDF (reference sequence). In DNA form, the CDR3 reads TGTGCCACCAGCAGAAGCCCGGGACTAGCCTACGAGCAGTACTTC. It is translated as CATSRSPGLAYEQYF.

This chain connects TRBV28 to TRBJ1-1; D is ambiguous. V lost 8 bases and J lost 0, with 7 bases in between. The CDR3 covers 12 residues. Germline CDR1 is MDHEN and CDR2 is SYDVKM. CDR3 nucleotide sequence: TGTGCCAGCTCTACGATGAACACTGAAGCTTTCTTT. This gives the protein CASSTMNTEAFF.

The chain uses TRBV27 and TRBJ2-3, with TRBD1 identical over 10 bases. V dropped 6 bases and J dropped 7; count of bases not matched to a gene: 10. The CDR3 is 15 residues long. Germline-derived CDR1 and CDR2 are MNHEY and SMNVEV (reference sequence). As DNA, the CDR3 is TGTGCCAGCAGGTCGGACAGGGGGGTTTTGAATACGCAGTATTTT. Translation gives CASRSDRGVLNTQYF.

The chain couples TRBV5-1 to TRBJ2-3; 15 nucleotides line up with TRBD2. Germline loops: CDR1 SGHRS, CDR2 YFSETQ. The CDR3 runs 17 residues. Trimming took 0 bases from V and 4 from J; bases not matched to a gene: 3. The CDR3 reads CASSLEGTSGGPDTQYF. In nucleotides, the CDR3 is TGCGCCAGCAGCTTGGAAGGGACTAGCGGGGGGCCAGATACGCAGTATTTT.

The chain couples TRBV3-1 (or the pseudogene TRBV3-2) to TRBJ1-6; TRBD1 might be the D (6 bases). This CDR3 contains 13 residues. V lost 6 bases and J 4 bases, leaving 7 bases between the germline ends. Germline CDR1 and CDR2: LGHDT and YNNKEL (reference sequence). The CDR3 nucleotides read TGTGCCAGCAGGGACAGATATAATTCACCCCTCCACTTT. Protein product: CASRDRYNSPLHF.

Here the CDR3 reads CASSLVHRGPDEQFF. DNA for the CDR3: TGTGCCAGCAGCTTGGTCCACAGGGGGCCCGATGAGCAGTTCTTC. The chain couples TRBV5-8 to TRBJ2-1; TRBD1 matches 9 bases. Germline V gene lookup returns CDR1 SGHTS and CDR2 YDEGEE. With 0 bases clipped from V and 8 bases from J, the junction kept 6 bases outside the gene matches. CDR3 size: 15 residues.

The chain couples TRBV18 to TRBJ2-1, with D possibly being TRBD2 (5 bases). The CDR3 sequence is 12 residues long. V shed 2 bases and J shed 8 bases, with 7 bases lying between them. Germline-derived CDR1 and CDR2 are KGHSH and LQKENI. The CDR3 protein is CASSPTGDEQFF. In DNA, the CDR3 is TGTGCCAGCTCACCAACCGGGGATGAGCAGTTCTTC.

The chain carries TRBV28 and TRBJ2-5; TRBD1 matches 7 bases. The germline gives CDR1 MDHEN, CDR2 SYDVKM. V lost 9 bases to trimming and J lost 5 bases; unmatched junction nucleotides: 6. The CDR3 length is 12 residues. Here the CDR3 reads CASRQGYETQYF. The CDR3 nucleotides read TGTGCCAGTAGACAGGGTTATGAGACCCAGTACTTC.

The rearrangement joins TRBV27 to TRBJ2-1; maybe TRBD1 (5 bases). V was clipped by 2 bases and J by 9 bases, with 14 bases between them. The CDR3 has 14 amino acids. Germline values: CDR1 MNHEY, CDR2 SMNVEV (reference sequence). CDR3 region: CASSLHGGGAEQFF. The DNA of the CDR3 is TGTGCCAGCAGTTTACATGGTGGTGGGGCTGAGCAGTTCTTC.

This clone is a singleton in its sample. This chain joins TRBV19 and TRBJ1-4; 10 bases are a match to TRBD1. The V gene end was trimmed by 4 bases and the J gene end by 8 bases; junction bases not matched to a gene: 10. The V gene's germline CDR1 is LNHDA and CDR2 SQIVND (reference sequence). The CDR3 covers 16 residues. In DNA form, the CDR3 reads TGTGCCAGTAGTACTCCCACCGGGACAGGGGAAGAAAAACTGTTTTTT. Encoded protein: CASSTPTGTGEEKLFF.

The chain joins TRBV7-9 to TRBJ1-2; D gene uncertain. The CDR3 loop spans 13 amino acids. The ends were cut back, 4 bases at V and 8 bases at J, with 14 bases in the middle. CDR1 SEHNR and CDR2 FQNEAQ come from the germline V gene (reference sequence). The CDR3 region has the DNA TGTGCCAGCAGCTCGAGGGATCGGCGGGGCTACACCTTC. Translated, it gives CASSSRDRRGYTF.

The DNA of the CDR3 is TGCGCCAGCAGCTTGGCGGGATCGAGGATGAACACTGAAGCTTTCTTT. This codes for CASSLAGSRMNTEAFF. The chain carries TRBV5-1 and TRBJ1-1; D call uncertain. Trimming cost V 0 bases and J 0 bases, with 12 bases left between them. In germline, CDR1 is SGHRS, CDR2 YFSETQ. CDR3 length equals 16 residues.

The chain carries TRBV30 and TRBJ2-2; weak D call: TRBD2 (5 bases). V shed 2 bases and J shed 4 bases, with 11 bases lying between them. The CDR3 length is 14 residues. CDR1 and CDR2 from the germline V gene are GTSNPN and SVGIG (reference sequence). CDR3 coding DNA: TGTGCCTGGAGTAAGCTAGCAGGCACCGGGGAGCTGTTTTTT. This sequence encodes CAWSKLAGTGELFF.

The J gene is TRBJ2-7, the V gene TRBV7-6; 8 bases map to TRBD2. Trimming removed 1 base from V and 7 bases from J; junction bases left unmatched: 9. This CDR3 is 15 amino acids long. Germline CDR1 reads SGHVS; CDR2 reads FNYEAQ. The CDR3 loop is CASSLGASGSGEQYF. CDR3 nucleotide sequence: TGTGCCAGCAGCTTAGGGGCTAGCGGGTCGGGTGAGCAGTACTTC.